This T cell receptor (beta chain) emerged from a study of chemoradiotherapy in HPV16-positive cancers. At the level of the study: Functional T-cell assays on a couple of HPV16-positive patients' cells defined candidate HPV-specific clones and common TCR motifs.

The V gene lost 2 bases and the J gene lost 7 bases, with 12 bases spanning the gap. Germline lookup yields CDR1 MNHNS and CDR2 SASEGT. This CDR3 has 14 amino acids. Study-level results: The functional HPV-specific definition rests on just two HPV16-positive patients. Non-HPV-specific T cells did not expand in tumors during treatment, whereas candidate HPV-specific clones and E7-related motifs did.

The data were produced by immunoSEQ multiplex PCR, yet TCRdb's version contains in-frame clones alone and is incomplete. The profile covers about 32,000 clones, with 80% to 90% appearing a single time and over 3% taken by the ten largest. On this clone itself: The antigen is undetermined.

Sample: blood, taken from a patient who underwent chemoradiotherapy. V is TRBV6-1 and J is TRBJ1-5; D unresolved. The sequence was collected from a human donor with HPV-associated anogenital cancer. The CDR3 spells CASSEIDGRQPQHF. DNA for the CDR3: TGTGCCAGCAGTGAAATTGACGGGAGACAGCCCCAGCATTTT.